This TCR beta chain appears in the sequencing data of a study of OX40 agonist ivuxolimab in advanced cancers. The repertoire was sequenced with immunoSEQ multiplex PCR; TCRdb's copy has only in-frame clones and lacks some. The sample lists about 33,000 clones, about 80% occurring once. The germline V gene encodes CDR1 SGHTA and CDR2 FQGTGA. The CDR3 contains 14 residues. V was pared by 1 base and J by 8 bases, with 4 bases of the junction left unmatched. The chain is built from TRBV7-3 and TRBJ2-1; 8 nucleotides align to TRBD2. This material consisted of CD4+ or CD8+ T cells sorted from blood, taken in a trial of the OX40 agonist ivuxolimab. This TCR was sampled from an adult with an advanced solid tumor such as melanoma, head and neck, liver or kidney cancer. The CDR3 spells CASSLKAGVDEQFF. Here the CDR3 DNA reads TGTGCCAGCAGCTTAAAAGCGGGAGTCGATGAGCAGTTCTTC.